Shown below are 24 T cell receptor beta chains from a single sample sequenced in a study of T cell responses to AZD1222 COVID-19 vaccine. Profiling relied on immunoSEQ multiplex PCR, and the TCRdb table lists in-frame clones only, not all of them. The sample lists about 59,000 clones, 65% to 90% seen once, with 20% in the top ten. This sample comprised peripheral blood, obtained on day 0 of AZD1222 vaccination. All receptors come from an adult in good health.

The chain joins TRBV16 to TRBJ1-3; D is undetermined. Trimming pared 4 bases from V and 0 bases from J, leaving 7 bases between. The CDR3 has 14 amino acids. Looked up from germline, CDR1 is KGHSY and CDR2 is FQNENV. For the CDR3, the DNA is TGTGCCAGCAGCCCGATCAGCTCTGGAAACACCATATATTTT. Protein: CASSPISSGNTIYF.

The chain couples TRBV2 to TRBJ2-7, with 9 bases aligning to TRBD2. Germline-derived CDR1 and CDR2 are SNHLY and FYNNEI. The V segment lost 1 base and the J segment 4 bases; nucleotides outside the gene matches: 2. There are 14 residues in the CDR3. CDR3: CASSEVREGYEQYF. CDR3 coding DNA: TGTGCCAGCAGTGAAGTGCGGGAGGGATACGAGCAGTACTTC.

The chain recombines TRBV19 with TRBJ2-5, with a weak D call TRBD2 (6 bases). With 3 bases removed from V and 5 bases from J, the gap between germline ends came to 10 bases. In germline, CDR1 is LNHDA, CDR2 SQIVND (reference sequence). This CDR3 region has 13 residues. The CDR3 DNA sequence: TGTGCCAGTAGTATCCAGGAGGGGGAGACCCAGTACTTC. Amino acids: CASSIQEGETQYF.

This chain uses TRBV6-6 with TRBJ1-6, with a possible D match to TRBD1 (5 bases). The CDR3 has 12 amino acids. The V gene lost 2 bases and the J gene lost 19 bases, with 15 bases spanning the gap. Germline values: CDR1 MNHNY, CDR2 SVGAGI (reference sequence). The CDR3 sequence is CASSYAGQGGHF. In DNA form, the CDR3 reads TGTGCCAGCAGTTACGCTGGGCAGGGAGGTCACTTT.

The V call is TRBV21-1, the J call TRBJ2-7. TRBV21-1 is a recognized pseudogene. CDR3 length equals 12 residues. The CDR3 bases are TGTGCCAGCAGCCTAGGGGGGAGCGAGCAGTACGTC. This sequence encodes CASSLGGSEQYV.

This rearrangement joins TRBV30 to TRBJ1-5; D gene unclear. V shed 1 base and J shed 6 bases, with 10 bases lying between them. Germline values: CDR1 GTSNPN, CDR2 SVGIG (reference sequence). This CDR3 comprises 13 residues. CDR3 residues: CAWSGQGPQPQHF. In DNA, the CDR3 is TGTGCCTGGAGTGGACAAGGACCTCAGCCCCAGCATTTT.

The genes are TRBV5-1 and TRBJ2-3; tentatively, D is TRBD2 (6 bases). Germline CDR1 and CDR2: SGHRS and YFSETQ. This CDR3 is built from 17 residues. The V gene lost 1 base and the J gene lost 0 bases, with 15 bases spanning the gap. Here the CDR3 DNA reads TGCGCCAGCAGCTTGCGAGACCTCGGGGGTAGCACAGATACGCAGTATTTT. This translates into CASSLRDLGGSTDTQYF.

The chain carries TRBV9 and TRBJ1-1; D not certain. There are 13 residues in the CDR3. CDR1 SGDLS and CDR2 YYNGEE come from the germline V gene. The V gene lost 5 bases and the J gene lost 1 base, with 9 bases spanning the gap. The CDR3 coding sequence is TGTGCCAGCAGTGCAGAGGGGAACACTGAAGCTTTCTTT. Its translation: CASSAEGNTEAFF.

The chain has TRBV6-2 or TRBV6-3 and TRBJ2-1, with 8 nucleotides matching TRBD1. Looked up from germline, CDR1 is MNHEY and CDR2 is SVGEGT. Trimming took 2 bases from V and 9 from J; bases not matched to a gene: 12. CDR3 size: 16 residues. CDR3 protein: CASSYTRTGTFGEQFF. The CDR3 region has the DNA TGTGCCAGCAGTTACACCCGGACAGGGACGTTTGGTGAGCAGTTCTTC.

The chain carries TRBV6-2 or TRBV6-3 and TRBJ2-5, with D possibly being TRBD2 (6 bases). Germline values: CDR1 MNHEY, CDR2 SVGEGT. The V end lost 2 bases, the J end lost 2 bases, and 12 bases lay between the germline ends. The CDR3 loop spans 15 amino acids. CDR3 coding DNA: TGTGCCAGCAGTTACAGGAGGGACTCTCAAGAGACCCAGTACTTC. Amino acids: CASSYRRDSQETQYF.

The CDR3 protein is CASSFIPGTADTEAFF. CDR3 nucleotides: TGTGCCAGCAGTTTCATTCCAGGGACGGCGGACACTGAAGCTTTCTTT. The genes are TRBV6-2 or TRBV6-3 and TRBJ1-1; D may be TRBD1 (5 bases). V gave up 4 bases and J gave up 3 bases, with 18 bases separating them. The germline gives CDR1 MNHEY, CDR2 SVGEGT. The CDR3 contains 16 residues.

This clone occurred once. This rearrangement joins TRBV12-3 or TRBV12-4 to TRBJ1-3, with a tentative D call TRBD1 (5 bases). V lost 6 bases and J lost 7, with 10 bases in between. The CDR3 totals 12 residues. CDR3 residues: CASSPGWNTIYF. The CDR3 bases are TGTGCCAGCAGCCCAGGGTGGAACACCATATATTTT.

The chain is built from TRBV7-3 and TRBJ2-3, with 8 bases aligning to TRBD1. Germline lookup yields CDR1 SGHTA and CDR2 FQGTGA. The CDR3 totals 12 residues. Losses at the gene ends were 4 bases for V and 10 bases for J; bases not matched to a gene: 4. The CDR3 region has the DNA TGTGCCAGCAGCTCTACAGGGGGGCCGCAGTATTTT. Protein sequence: CASSSTGGPQYF.

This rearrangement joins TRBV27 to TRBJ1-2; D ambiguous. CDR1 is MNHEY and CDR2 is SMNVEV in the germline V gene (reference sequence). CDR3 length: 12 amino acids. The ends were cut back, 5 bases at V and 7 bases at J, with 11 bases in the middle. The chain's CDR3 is CASSPLKGGYTF. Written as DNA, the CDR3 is TGTGCCAGCAGTCCGCTGAAGGGTGGCTACACCTTC.

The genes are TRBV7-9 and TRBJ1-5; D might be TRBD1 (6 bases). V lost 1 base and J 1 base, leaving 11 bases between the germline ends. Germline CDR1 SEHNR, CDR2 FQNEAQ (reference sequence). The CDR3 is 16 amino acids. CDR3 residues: CASSLDLGASNQPQHF. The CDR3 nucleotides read TGTGCCAGCAGCTTAGATCTGGGGGCGAGCAATCAGCCCCAGCATTTT.

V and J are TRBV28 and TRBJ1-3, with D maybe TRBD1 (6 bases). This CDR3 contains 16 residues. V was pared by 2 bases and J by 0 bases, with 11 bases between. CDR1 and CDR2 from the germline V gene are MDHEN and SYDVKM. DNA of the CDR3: TGTGCCAGCAGTTTACAGGGGACATACTCTGGAAACACCATATATTTT. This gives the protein CASSLQGTYSGNTIYF.

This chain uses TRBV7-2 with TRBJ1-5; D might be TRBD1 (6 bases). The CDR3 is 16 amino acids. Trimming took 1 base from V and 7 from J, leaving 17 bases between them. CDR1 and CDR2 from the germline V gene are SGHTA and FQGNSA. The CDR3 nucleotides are TGTGCCAGCAGCTTAGTTGGGGGGGCGCTCGGACAGCCCCAGCATTTT. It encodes CASSLVGGALGQPQHF.

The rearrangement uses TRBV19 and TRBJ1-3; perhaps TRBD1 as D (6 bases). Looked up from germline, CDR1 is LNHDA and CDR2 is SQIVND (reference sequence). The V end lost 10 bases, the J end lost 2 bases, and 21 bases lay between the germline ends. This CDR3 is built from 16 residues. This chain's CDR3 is CATFTRGAGAGNTIYF. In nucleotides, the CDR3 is TGTGCCACCTTCACCCGGGGGGCCGGTGCTGGAAACACCATATATTTT.

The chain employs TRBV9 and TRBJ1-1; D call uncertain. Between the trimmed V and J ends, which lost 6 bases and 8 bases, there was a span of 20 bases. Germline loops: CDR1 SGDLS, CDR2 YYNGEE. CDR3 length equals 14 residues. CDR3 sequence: CASTYGPSSSEAFF. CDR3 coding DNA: TGTGCCAGCACCTACGGGCCATCAAGTTCAGAAGCTTTCTTT.

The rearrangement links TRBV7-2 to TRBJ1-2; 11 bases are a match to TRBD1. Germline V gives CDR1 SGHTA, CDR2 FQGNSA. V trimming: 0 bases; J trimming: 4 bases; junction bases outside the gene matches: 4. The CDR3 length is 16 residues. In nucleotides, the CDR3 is TGTGCCAGCAGCTTAGCAACCGGGACAGGGGGCTATGGCTACACCTTC. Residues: CASSLATGTGGYGYTF.

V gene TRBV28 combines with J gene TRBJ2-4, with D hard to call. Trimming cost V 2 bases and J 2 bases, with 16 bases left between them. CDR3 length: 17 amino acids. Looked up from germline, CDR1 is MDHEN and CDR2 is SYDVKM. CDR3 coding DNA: TGTGCCAGCAGTTTAAGTGGTTTTGGTTTGTCCAAAAACATTCAGTACTTC. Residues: CASSLSGFGLSKNIQYF.

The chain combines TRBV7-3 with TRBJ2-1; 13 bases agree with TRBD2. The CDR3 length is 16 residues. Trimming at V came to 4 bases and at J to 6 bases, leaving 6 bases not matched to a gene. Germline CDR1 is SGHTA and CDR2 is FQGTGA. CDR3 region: CASSSRTSGSINEQFF. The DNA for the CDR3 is TGTGCCAGCAGCTCACGGACTAGCGGGAGTATCAATGAGCAGTTCTTC.

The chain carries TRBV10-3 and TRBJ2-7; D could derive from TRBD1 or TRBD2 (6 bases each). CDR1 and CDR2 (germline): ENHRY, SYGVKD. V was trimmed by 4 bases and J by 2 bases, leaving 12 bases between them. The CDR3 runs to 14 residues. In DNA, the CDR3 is TGTGCCATCAGTGGAGGGGGGTCGACCTACGAGCAGTACTTC. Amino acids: CAISGGGSTYEQYF.

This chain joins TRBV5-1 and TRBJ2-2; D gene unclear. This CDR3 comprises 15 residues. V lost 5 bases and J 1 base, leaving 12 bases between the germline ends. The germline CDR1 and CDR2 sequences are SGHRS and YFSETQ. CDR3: CASSGDILNTGELFF. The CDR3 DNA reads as TGCGCCAGCAGTGGGGATATTCTGAACACCGGGGAGCTGTTTTTT.